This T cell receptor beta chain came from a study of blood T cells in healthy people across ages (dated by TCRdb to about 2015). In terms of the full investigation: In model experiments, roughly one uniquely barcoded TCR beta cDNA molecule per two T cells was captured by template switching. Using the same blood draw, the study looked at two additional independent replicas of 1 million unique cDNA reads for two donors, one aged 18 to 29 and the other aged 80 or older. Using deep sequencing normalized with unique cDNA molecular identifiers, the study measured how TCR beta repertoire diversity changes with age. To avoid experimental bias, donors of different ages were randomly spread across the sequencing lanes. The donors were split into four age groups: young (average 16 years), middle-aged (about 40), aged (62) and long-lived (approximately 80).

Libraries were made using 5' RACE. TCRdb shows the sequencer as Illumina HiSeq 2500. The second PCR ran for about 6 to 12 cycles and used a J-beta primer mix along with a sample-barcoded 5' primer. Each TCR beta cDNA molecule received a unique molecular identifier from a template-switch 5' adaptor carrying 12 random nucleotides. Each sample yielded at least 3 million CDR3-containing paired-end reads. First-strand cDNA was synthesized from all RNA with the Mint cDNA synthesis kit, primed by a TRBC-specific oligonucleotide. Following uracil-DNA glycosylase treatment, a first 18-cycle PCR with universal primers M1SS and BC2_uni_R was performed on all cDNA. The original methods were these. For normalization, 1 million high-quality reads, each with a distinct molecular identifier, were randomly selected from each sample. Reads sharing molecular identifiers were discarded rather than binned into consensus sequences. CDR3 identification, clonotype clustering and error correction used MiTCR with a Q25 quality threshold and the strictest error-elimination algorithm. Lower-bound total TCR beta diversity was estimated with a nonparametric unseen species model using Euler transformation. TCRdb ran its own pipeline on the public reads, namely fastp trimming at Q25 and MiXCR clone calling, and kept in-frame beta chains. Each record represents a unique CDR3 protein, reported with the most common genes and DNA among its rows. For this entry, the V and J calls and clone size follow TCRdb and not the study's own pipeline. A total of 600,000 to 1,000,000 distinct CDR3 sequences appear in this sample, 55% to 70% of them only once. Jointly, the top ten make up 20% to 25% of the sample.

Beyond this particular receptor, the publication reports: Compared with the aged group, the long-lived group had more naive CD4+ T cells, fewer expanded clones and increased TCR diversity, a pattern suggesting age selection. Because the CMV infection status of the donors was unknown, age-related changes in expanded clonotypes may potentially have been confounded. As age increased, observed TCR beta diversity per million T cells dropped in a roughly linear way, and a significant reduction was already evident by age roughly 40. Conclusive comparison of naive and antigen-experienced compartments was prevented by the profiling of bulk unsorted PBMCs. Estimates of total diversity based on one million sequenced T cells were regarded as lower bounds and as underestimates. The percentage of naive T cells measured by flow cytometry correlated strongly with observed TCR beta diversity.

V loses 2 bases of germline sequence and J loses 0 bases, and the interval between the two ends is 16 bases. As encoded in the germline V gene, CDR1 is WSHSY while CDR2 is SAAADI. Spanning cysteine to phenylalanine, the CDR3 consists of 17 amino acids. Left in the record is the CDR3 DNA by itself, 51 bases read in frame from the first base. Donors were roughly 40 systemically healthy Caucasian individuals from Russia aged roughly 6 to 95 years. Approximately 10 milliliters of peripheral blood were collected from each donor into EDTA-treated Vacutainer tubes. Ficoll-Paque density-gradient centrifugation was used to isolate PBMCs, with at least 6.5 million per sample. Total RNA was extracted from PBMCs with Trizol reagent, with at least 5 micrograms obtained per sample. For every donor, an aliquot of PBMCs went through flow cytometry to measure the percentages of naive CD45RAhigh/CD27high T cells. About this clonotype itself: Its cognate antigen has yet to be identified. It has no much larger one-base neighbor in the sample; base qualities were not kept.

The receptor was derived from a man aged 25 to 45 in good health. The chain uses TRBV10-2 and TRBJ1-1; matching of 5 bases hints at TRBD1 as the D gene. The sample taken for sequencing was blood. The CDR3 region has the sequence CASSEPTGTDVNTEAFF. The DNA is TGCGCCAGCAGTGAGCCAACGGGGACTGACGTGAACACTGAAGCTTTCTTT.